The 18 T cell receptor beta chains reported below all come from one sample, sequenced in a study of T cells after yellow fever vaccination. TCRdb itself ran the 5' RACE reads through MiXCR, one entry per CDR3 protein. The data contain a few hundred thousand distinct CDR3 sequences, approximately 6% of them seen just once; the ten biggest clones take up 15%. The sample in question was PBMCs, obtained 5 days after the yellow fever booster vaccination. The receptor set was obtained from a young man who received the YFV17D yellow fever vaccine.

The chain couples TRBV5-1 to TRBJ1-2; 10 bases agree with TRBD1. Germline lookup yields CDR1 SGHRS and CDR2 YFSETQ. The CDR3 totals 15 residues. The V and J ends lost 3 bases and 6 bases, in that order; junction bases with no gene match: 8. CDR3 bases: TGCGCCAGCAGCTACCGACAGGGGGCGATGGATGGCTACACCTTC. This codes for CASSYRQGAMDGYTF.

This clonotype was picked up many times. The chain couples TRBV27 to TRBJ2-1; 12 nucleotides agree with TRBD2. V shed 7 bases and J 8 bases; nucleotides not matched to a gene: 6. Germline lookup yields CDR1 MNHEY and CDR2 SMNVEV (reference sequence). CDR3 length: 14 residues. As DNA, the CDR3 is TGTGCCAGCACTGCCGGGACTAGCGGGTATGAGCAGTTCTTC. Translated: CASTAGTSGYEQFF.

This clonotype was seen only a few times. The chain links TRBV3-1 to TRBJ2-1, with TRBD2 identical over 8 bases. The germline V gene has CDR1 LGHDT and CDR2 YNNKEL (reference sequence). V was pared by 1 base and J by 10 bases, with 6 bases of the junction left unmatched. There are 14 residues in the CDR3. CDR3 nucleotide sequence: TGTGCCAGCAGCCAAGGGCGGGAGGCGGGGGAGCAGTTCTTC. Its translation: CASSQGREAGEQFF.

This chain joins TRBV11-2 and TRBJ2-1; D uncertain. The CDR3 contains 14 residues. V was trimmed by 1 base and J by 5 bases, leaving 9 bases between them. CDR1 and CDR2 (germline): SGHAT, FQNNGV. This CDR3 reads CASSLVLNNNEQFF. The DNA for the CDR3 is TGTGCCAGCAGCTTAGTCCTGAATAACAATGAGCAGTTCTTC. The entire variable domain, with the rest obtained from reference TRBV11-2 and TRBJ2-1, is as follows: EAGVAQSPRYKIIEKRQSVAFWCNPISGHATLYWYQQILGQGPKLLIQFQNNGVVDDSQLPKDRFSAERLKGVDSTLKIQPAKLEDSAVYLCASSLVLNNNEQFFGPGTRLTVL.

At least ten counts were recorded for this clonotype. This chain links TRBV20-1 with TRBJ1-4; D is unresolved. In germline, CDR1 is DFQATT, CDR2 SNEGSKA (reference sequence). V gave up 0 bases and J gave up 5 bases, with 10 bases separating them. There are 14 residues in the CDR3. The DNA for the CDR3 is TGCAGTGCTAGAGACCAACGGCCGAATGAAAAACTGTTTTTT. The encoded protein is CSARDQRPNEKLFF.

The V and J genes are TRBV5-1 and TRBJ1-5; 8 positions agree with TRBD1. J lost 3 bases, V lost 4 bases, and 3 bases had no gene match. The germline gives CDR1 SGHRS, CDR2 YFSETQ. The length of the CDR3 is 14 residues. CDR3 nucleotide sequence: TGCGCCAGCAGCCTACAGGGGGACAATCAGCCCCAGCATTTT. This codes for CASSLQGDNQPQHF.

There are a few counts of this clonotype. The chain recombines TRBV7-2 with TRBJ2-1, with 9 bases identical to TRBD2. The CDR3 contains 15 residues. CDR1 and CDR2 from the germline V gene are SGHTA and FQGNSA. V dropped 7 bases and J dropped 5; count of bases not matched to a gene: 9. In DNA, the CDR3 is TGTGCCAGCAAAAAGGGACTAGCTAGAAACAATGAGCAGTTCTTC. It encodes CASKKGLARNNEQFF.

The chain has TRBV20-1 and TRBJ2-3, with 11 bases matching TRBD2. Germline trimming cut 3 bases from V and 4 bases from J; bases unmatched to any gene: 6. The CDR3 spans 15 residues. Germline V lookup: CDR1 DFQATT, CDR2 SNEGSKA (reference sequence). The CDR3 reads CSASTLAGGADTQYF. The CDR3 DNA is TGCAGTGCTAGCACGCTAGCGGGAGGCGCAGATACGCAGTATTTT.

At least ten counts were recorded for this clonotype. The rearrangement links TRBV4-2 to TRBJ2-2, with D perhaps TRBD2 (6 bases). The germline gives CDR1 LGHNA, CDR2 YNFKEQ. This CDR3 region has 16 residues. V lost 0 bases and J 4 bases, leaving 12 bases between the germline ends. The chain's CDR3 is CASSQDLGGGTGELFF. In DNA form, the CDR3 reads TGTGCCAGCAGCCAAGATTTGGGAGGTGGCACCGGGGAGCTGTTTTTT.

Many counts were recorded for this clonotype. The rearrangement uses TRBV7-2 and TRBJ2-2; tentatively, D is TRBD1 or TRBD2 (7 bases each). The length of the CDR3 is 15 residues. The V gene's germline CDR1 is SGHTA and CDR2 FQGNSA. Trimming removed 3 bases from V and 5 bases from J, with 13 bases in between. This chain's CDR3 is CASSFSGGGTGELFF. The CDR3 DNA reads as TGTGCCAGCAGCTTTTCAGGGGGAGGGACCGGGGAGCTGTTTTTT.

The rearrangement links TRBV27 to TRBJ1-1; the match to TRBD1 covers 7 bases. The CDR3 covers 15 residues. V gave up 0 bases and J gave up 3 bases; unmatched junction bases: 4. From germline, CDR1 is MNHEY and CDR2 SMNVEV (reference sequence). The chain's CDR3 is CASSLSGGGYTEAFF. The CDR3 nucleotides are TGTGCCAGCAGTTTATCAGGGGGCGGGTACACTGAAGCTTTCTTT.

The sample holds many counts of this clonotype. The chain combines TRBV10-3 with TRBJ1-1; 8 nucleotides align to TRBD1. With V trimmed by 10 bases and J by 0 bases, 7 bases remained unmatched. This CDR3 is 14 amino acids long. The V gene's germline CDR1 is ENHRY and CDR2 SYGVKD. The CDR3 bases are TGTGCCACCCGGGACAGGACTTTGAACACTGAAGCTTTCTTT. Translating it yields CATRDRTLNTEAFF.

This clonotype was counted at least ten times. The V call is TRBV5-6, the J call TRBJ2-7; TRBD2 matches at 11 bases. This CDR3 region has 15 residues. The germline V gene has CDR1 SGHDT and CDR2 YYEEEE. Germline trimming cut 4 bases from V and 6 bases from J; bases unmatched to any gene: 9. This chain's CDR3 is CASSVRASGRSEQYF. The CDR3 bases are TGTGCCAGCAGCGTTCGGGCTAGCGGGAGGAGCGAGCAGTACTTC.

There are many counts of this clonotype. The gene calls are TRBV6-5 and TRBJ2-7; 11 bases are a match to TRBD2. This CDR3 contains 15 residues. Germline-derived CDR1 and CDR2 are MNHEY and SVGAGI. V lost 4 bases to trimming and J lost 4 bases; unmatched junction nucleotides: 6. The CDR3 coding sequence is TGTGCCAGCAGTTCCGGACTAGCGGGTAATTACGAGCAGTACTTC. Its protein is CASSSGLAGNYEQYF.

The chain employs TRBV7-9 and TRBJ2-5; 10 bases agree with TRBD2. Germline CDR1 SEHNR, CDR2 FQNEAQ (reference sequence). This CDR3 has 16 residues. With 3 bases clipped from V and 1 base from J, the junction kept 5 bases outside the gene matches. The CDR3 region has the DNA TGTGCCAGCAGCTTCCGACTAGCGGGTATCCAAGAGACCCAGTACTTC. Translated, it gives CASSFRLAGIQETQYF. The full variable domain, rest sourced from reference TRBV7-9 and TRBJ2-5, is DTGVSQNPRHKITKRGQNVTFRCDPISEHNRLYWYRQTLGQGPEFLTYFQNEAQLEKSRLLSDRFSAERPKGSFSTLEIQRTEQGDSAMYLCASSFRLAGIQETQYFGPGTRLLVL.

The rearrangement links TRBV20-1 to TRBJ2-5, with 7 bases fitting TRBD1. With V trimmed by 2 bases and J by 2 bases, 2 bases remained unmatched. The CDR3 contains 13 residues. Germline CDR1 DFQATT, CDR2 SNEGSKA (reference sequence). Here the CDR3 reads CSARWTGQETQYF. The CDR3, as DNA: TGCAGTGCTAGATGGACAGGTCAAGAGACCCAGTACTTC.

Comment on this clonotype: This sequence may be a read error, since a much larger clone differs from it by one base. The gene calls are TRBV7-8 and TRBJ2-7; 7 bases map to TRBD2. The CDR3 is 15 residues long. The germline V gene encodes CDR1 SGHVS and CDR2 FQNEAQ. For the CDR3, the DNA is TGTGATGAGGGGTTTGCGGGAGTTAGTCGGTACGAGCCGTACTTC. Its protein is CDEGFAGVSRYEPYF.

The rearrangement links TRBV5-5 to TRBJ1-5, with D perhaps matching TRBD1 (5 bases). The CDR3 covers 14 residues. Trimming took off 0 bases at V and 7 bases at J, with 11 bases between the two ends. Germline V lookup: CDR1 SGHKS, CDR2 YYEKEE (reference sequence). The CDR3 spells CASSLEWGVQPQHF. CDR3 in DNA: TGTGCCAGCAGCTTGGAGTGGGGGGTCCAGCCCCAGCATTTT.